This T cell receptor beta chain was observed in a study of siplizumab effects on memory and regulatory T cells. Study-wide results and limits: Many proliferating CD4+ or CD8+ clones remained unclassified. Roughly 80-96% of them could not be assigned either a naive or a memory phenotype.

Using immunoSEQ multiplex PCR, the repertoire was profiled, and TCRdb retains in-frame clones only, with some absent. The sample holds 70,000 to 95,000 clones, approximately 96% seen once. Germline V gene sequence: CDR1 SGHTA, CDR2 FQGNSA. V shed 1 base and J 6 bases; nucleotides not matched to a gene: 3. This CDR3 spans 14 amino acids. Comments on this clone: Its antigen remains unidentified.

Specimen: naive CD4+ T cells sorted from blood. The chain links TRBV7-2 to TRBJ2-3; 8 bases align to TRBD1. The sequence was collected from a human donor in good health. This CDR3 reads CASSLGTGFDTQYF. The CDR3 DNA reads as TGTGCCAGCAGCTTAGGGACAGGGTTCGATACGCAGTATTTT.